The 17 T cell receptor beta chains listed next were all sequenced from one sample in a study of blood T cells in healthy people across ages (dated by TCRdb to 2014 to 2015). The protocol used for the library was 5' RACE. The run used an Illumina HiSeq 2500. A second PCR of 7 to 11 cycles was performed with a sample-barcoded 5' primer and a J-beta primer mix. TCRdb applied fastp at Q25 and MiXCR to the public reads, then kept only in-frame beta chains. Each entry is one CDR3 protein sequence, shown with its most common DNA and genes. The sample records hundreds of thousands of distinct CDR3 sequences, approximately 49% of which are singletons. About an eighth of the sample rests with the top ten. Material: blood. The receptor source for this set is a man aged 25 to 40 in good health.

This clonotype was counted a single time. This sequence joins TRBV6-1 and TRBJ2-5; 11 positions match TRBD2. Germline V gene data show CDR1 as MNHNS and CDR2 as SASEGT. CDR3 length equals 15 residues. Losses at the gene ends were 4 bases for V and 5 bases for J; bases not matched to a gene: 6. In nucleotides, the CDR3 is TGTGCCAGCAGTGCGCGACTAGCGGGGCGGGAGACCCAGTACTTC. Its protein is CASSARLAGRETQYF.

Worth noting for this clonotype: The junction departs from the called germline gene at one end, perhaps through a read error. This sequence joins TRBV12-3 or TRBV12-4 and TRBJ2-7; D is perhaps TRBD2 (5 bases). The length of the CDR3 is 12 residues. The CDR3 here is CASSLGEHERYF. In nucleotides, the CDR3 is TGTGCCAGCAGTTTAGGGGAGCACGAGCGGTACTTC.

The chain links TRBV3-1 to TRBJ2-5; tentatively, D is TRBD2 (5 bases). This CDR3 spans 11 amino acids. CDR1 and CDR2 (germline): LGHDT, YNNKEL (reference sequence). Trimming removed 8 bases at V and 11 bases at J, with 15 bases between. CDR3 in DNA: TGTGCCAGCGGAGCAGTAAGGGAGCAGTACTTC. This codes for CASGAVREQYF.

The V and J genes are TRBV27 and TRBJ2-5, with 8 nucleotides matching TRBD2. This CDR3 has 14 amino acids. Germline V lookup: CDR1 MNHEY, CDR2 SMNVEV (reference sequence). The V and J ends lost 4 bases and 5 bases, in that order; junction bases with no gene match: 6. The DNA of the CDR3 is TGTGCCAGCAGTTCGGGGGGGCAGTTGGAGACCCAGTACTTC. This sequence encodes CASSSGGQLETQYF.

V gene TRBV6-2 or TRBV6-3 combines with J gene TRBJ2-5, with 8 bases that match TRBD2. The CDR3 spans 15 residues. Germline-derived CDR1 and CDR2 are MNHEY and SVGEGT. V lost 2 bases and J lost 5; bases outside the gene matches: 7. CDR3 residues: CASSYRGGISETQYF. CDR3 DNA sequence: TGTGCCAGCAGTTACCGGGGGGGCATTTCGGAGACCCAGTACTTC.

This clonotype occurred a few times. The chain employs TRBV6-1 and TRBJ2-3; 8 bases map to TRBD1. CDR3 length: 17 residues. Losses at the gene ends were 6 bases for V and 4 bases for J; bases not matched to a gene: 15. CDR1 and CDR2 (germline): MNHNS, SASEGT. CDR3 protein: CASRSVRLRGQPDTQYF. CDR3 sequence (DNA): TGTGCCAGCAGAAGCGTGCGACTCAGGGGGCAACCAGATACGCAGTATTTT.

The chain has TRBV28 and TRBJ2-7; possibly TRBD1 or TRBD2 for D (5 bases each). The CDR3 covers 15 residues. Germline lookup yields CDR1 MDHEN and CDR2 SYDVKM. Trimming stripped 7 bases from V and 0 bases from J, with 16 bases between. In DNA, the CDR3 is TGTGCCAGCACCATCCTCCGGGACGGCTCCTACGAGCAGTACTTC. Its protein product is CASTILRDGSYEQYF.

This clonotype was counted only a few times. V usage is TRBV10-3 and J usage is TRBJ2-5; D gene unclear. Germline CDR1 reads ENHRY; CDR2 reads SYGVKD. Trimming removed 0 bases from V and 5 bases from J, with 7 bases in between. The CDR3 covers 13 residues. The CDR3 nucleotides are TGTGCCATCAGTGAGTCACGGTCGGAGACCCAGTACTTC. It yields the protein CAISESRSETQYF.

The chain joins TRBV5-1 to TRBJ2-5; D possibly corresponds to TRBD2 (6 bases). Germline CDR1 reads SGHRS; CDR2 reads YFSETQ. The CDR3 has 15 amino acids. The V end was cut by 2 bases, the J end by 2 bases, with 13 bases between. The CDR3 DNA follows: TGCGCCAGCAGCTTAACCGGGACTGAGCAAGAGACCCAGTACTTC. This codes for CASSLTGTEQETQYF.

In its sample, this clonotype was seen a few times. The chain employs TRBV3-1 and TRBJ1-5, with no clear D. The CDR3 runs to 14 residues. Germline CDR1 LGHDT, CDR2 YNNKEL (reference sequence). The V end lost 2 bases, the J end lost 4 bases, and 9 bases lay between the germline ends. CDR3 bases: TGTGCCAGCAGCCAAACTCTAGCAAATCAGCCCCAGCATTTT. Translating gives CASSQTLANQPQHF.

This clonotype has a handful of counts. The chain is built from TRBV29-1 and TRBJ1-1; no clear D. Germline assignment: CDR1 SQVTM and CDR2 ANQGSEA. The CDR3 length is 13 residues. V lost 0 bases to trimming and J lost 2 bases, with 7 bases between them. The chain's CDR3 is CSVEDQANTEAFF. The CDR3 coding sequence is TGCAGCGTTGAAGATCAGGCAAACACTGAAGCTTTCTTT.

The gene calls are TRBV20-1 and TRBJ2-7; D is ambiguous. V gave up 0 bases and J gave up 2 bases, with 2 bases separating them. The CDR3 extends over 11 amino acids. Germline V gives CDR1 DFQATT, CDR2 SNEGSKA (reference sequence). The CDR3 nucleotides read TGCAGTGCTAGAGAACCCTACGAGCAGTACTTC. It yields the protein CSAREPYEQYF.

The rearrangement uses TRBV5-1 and TRBJ1-3; D is unresolved. CDR1 is SGHRS, CDR2 YFSETQ, per germline. CDR3 length: 14 residues. Trimming pared 0 bases from V and 4 bases from J, leaving 8 bases between. DNA of the CDR3: TGCGCCAGCAGCTTGGCGGGGTACGGAAACACCATATATTTT. Its protein is CASSLAGYGNTIYF.

The chain combines TRBV20-1 with TRBJ2-4, with D possibly TRBD2 on 6 matching bases. The DNA end favors TRBJ2-7, so the J call may be wrong. This CDR3 region has 13 residues. The germline CDR1 and CDR2 sequences are DFQATT and SNEGSKA (reference sequence). The CDR3 is CSGPKTGRNEQYF. The CDR3 coding sequence is TGCAGTGGGCCGAAAACGGGGAGGAACGAGCAGTACTTC.

The gene calls are TRBV19 and TRBJ2-3; 9 positions match TRBD2. V shed 4 bases and J 2 bases; nucleotides not matched to a gene: 4. The CDR3 length is 15 residues. Germline V lookup: CDR1 LNHDA, CDR2 SQIVND (reference sequence). This CDR3 reads CASSKTSGYTDTQYF. DNA of the CDR3: TGTGCCAGTAGTAAGACTAGCGGCTACACAGATACGCAGTATTTT.

There are a few counts of this clonotype. A much larger clone lies a single base off, so this may be a read error. The chain is built from TRBV20-1 and TRBJ2-3, with D perhaps TRBD1 (6 bases). V gave up 7 bases and J gave up 5 bases, with 16 bases separating them. Germline V gene data show CDR1 as DFQATT and CDR2 as SNEGSKA (reference sequence). The CDR3 runs to 13 residues. CDR3 in DNA: TGCAGTGTCGGTTTGGGGGCGCAAGATACGCAGTATTTT. Encoded protein: CSVGLGAQDTQYF.

A note on this clonotype: One end of the junction is discordant with germline, which a read error may explain. The chain combines TRBV24-1 with TRBJ2-1; possibly TRBD2 for D (5 bases). Germline V gene lookup returns CDR1 KGHDR and CDR2 SFDVKD. The length of the CDR3 is 17 residues. This chain's CDR3 is CATSDPRESGSYNGQFF. The DNA of the CDR3 is TGTGCCACCAGTGATCCCCGGGAAAGCGGTTCCTACAATGGGCAGTTCTTC.